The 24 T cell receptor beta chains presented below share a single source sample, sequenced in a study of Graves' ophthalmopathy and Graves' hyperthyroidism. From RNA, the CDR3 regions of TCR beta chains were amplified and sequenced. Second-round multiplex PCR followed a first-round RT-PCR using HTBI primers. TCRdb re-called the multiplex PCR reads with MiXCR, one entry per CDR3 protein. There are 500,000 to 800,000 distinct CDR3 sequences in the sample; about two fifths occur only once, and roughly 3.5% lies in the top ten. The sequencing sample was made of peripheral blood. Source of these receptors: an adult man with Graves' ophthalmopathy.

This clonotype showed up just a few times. The CDR3 nucleotides are TGTGCCAGCAGCTTAAGCAGGGGACGGACTGAAGCTTTCTTT. Translating gives CASSLSRGRTEAFF. The rearrangement uses TRBV5-6 and TRBJ1-1; possible D gene TRBD1, 6 bases. Germline assignment: CDR1 SGHDT and CDR2 YYEEEE. The CDR3 has 14 amino acids. The germline V and J ends were trimmed by 2 bases and 5 bases, with 13 bases remaining between them.

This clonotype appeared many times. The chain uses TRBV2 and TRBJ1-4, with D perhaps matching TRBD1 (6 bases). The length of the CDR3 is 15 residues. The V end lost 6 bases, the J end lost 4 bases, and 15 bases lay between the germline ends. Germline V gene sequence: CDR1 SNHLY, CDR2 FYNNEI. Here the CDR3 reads CASSRKTGLNEKLFF. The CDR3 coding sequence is TGTGCCAGCAGCCGGAAGACAGGACTTAATGAAAAACTGTTTTTT.

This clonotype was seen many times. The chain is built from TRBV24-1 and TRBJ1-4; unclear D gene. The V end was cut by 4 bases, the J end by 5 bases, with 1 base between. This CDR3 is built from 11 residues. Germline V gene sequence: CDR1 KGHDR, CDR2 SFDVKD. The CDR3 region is CATSENEKLFF. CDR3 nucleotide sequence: TGTGCCACCAGTGAGAATGAAAAACTGTTTTTT.

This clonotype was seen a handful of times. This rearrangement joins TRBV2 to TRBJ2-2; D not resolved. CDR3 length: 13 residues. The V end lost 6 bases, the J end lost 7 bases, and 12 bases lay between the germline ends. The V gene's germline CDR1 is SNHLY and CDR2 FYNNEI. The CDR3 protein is CASRDRVRGELFF. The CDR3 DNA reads TGTGCCAGCAGGGACCGGGTTCGCGGGGAGCTGTTTTTT.

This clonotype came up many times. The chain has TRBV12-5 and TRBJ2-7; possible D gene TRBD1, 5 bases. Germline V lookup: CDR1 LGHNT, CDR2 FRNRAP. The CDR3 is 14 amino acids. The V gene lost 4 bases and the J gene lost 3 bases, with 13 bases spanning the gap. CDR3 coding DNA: TGTGCTAGTGGTTGGCTCCCCGACAGCTACGAGCAGTACTTC. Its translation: CASGWLPDSYEQYF. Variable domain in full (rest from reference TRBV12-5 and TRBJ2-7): DARVTQTPRHKVTEMGQEVTMRCQPILGHNTVFWYRQTMMQGLELLAYFRNRAPLDDSGMPKDRFSAEMPDATLATLKIQPSEPRDSAVYFCASGWLPDSYEQYFGPGTRLTVT.

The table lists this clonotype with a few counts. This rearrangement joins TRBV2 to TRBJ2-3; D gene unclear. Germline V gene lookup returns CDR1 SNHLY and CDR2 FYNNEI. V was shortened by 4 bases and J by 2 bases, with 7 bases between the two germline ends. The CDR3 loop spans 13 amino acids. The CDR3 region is CASSGTATDTQYF. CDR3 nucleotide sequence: TGTGCCAGCAGTGGCACAGCCACAGATACGCAGTATTTT.

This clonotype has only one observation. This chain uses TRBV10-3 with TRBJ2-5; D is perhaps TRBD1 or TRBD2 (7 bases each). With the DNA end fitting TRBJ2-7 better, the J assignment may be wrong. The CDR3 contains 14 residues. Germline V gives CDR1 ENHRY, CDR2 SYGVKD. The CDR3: CASILGQGGHEQYF. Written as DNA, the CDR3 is TGTGCCAGCATCCTGGGGCAGGGGGGGCACGAGCAGTACTTC.

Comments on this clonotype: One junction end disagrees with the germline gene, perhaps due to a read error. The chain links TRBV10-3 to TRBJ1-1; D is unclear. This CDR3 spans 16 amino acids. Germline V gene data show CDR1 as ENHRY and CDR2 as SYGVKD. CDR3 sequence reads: CASSEEGPRKNTEAFF. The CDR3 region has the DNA TGTGCCAGCAGTGAAGAAGGGCCAAGGAAGAACACTGAAGCTTTCTTT.

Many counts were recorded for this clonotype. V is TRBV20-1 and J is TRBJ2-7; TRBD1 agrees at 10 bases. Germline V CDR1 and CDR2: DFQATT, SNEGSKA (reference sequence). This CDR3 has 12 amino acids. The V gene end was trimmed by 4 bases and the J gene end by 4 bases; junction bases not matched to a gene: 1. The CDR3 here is CSATGQGYEQYF. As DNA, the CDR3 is TGCAGTGCTACGGGACAGGGGTACGAGCAGTACTTC.

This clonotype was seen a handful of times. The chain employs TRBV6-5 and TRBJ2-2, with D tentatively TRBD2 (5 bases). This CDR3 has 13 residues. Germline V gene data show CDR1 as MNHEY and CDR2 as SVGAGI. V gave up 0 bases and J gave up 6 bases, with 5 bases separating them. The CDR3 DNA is TGTGCCAGCAGTTACTCGCGGGCCGGGGAGCTGTTTTTT. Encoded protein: CASSYSRAGELFF.

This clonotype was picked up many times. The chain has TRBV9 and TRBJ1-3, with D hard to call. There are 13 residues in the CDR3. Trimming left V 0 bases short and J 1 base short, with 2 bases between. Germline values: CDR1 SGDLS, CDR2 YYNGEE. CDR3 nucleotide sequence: TGTGCCAGCAGCGTAGCGTCTGGAAACACCATATATTTT. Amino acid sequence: CASSVASGNTIYF.

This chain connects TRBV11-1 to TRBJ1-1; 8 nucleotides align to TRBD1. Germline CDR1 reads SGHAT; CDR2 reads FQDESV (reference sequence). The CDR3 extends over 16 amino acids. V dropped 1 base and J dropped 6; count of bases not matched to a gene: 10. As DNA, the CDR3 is TGTGCCAGCAGCTTAGGTCCGACAGGGGAAAATCCTGAAGCTTTCTTT. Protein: CASSLGPTGENPEAFF.

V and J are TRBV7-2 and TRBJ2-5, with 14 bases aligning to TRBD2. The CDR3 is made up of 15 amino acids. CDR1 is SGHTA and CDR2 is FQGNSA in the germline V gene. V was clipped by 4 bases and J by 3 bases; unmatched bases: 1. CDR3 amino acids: CASSWTSGRKETQYF. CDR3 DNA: TGTGCCAGCAGCTGGACTAGCGGGAGGAAAGAGACCCAGTACTTC.

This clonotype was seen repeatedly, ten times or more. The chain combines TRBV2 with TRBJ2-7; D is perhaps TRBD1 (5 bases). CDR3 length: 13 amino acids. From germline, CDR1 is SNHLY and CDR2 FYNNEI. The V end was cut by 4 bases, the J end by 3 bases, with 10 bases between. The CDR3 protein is CASSGGAYYEQYF. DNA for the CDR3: TGTGCCAGCAGTGGTGGGGCTTACTACGAGCAGTACTTC. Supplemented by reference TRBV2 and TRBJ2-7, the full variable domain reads EPEVTQTPSHQVTQMGQEVILRCVPISNHLYFYWYRQILGQKVEFLVSFYNNEISEKSEIFDDQFSVERPDGSNFTLKIRSTKLEDSAMYFCASSGGAYYEQYFGPGTRLTVT.

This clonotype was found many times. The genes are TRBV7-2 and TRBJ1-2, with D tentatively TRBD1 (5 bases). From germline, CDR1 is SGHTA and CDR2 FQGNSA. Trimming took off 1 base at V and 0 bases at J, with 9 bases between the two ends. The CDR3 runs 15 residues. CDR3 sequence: CASSLDAGSNYGYTF. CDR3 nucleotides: TGTGCCAGCAGCTTAGATGCAGGGTCTAACTATGGCTACACCTTC.

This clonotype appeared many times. The CDR3 here is CASSPLNGGGYTF. As DNA, the CDR3 is TGCGCCAGCAGCCCTCTGAATGGCGGGGGCTACACCTTC. The chain recombines TRBV4-3 with TRBJ1-2; D is unresolved. Germline V CDR1 and CDR2: LGHNA, YSLEER. Trimming removed 4 bases from V and 8 bases from J, with 14 bases in between. The CDR3 sequence is 13 residues long.

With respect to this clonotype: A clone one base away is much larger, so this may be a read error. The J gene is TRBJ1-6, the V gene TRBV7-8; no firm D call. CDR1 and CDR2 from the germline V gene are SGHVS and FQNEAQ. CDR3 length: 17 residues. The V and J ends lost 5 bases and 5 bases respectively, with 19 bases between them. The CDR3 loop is CASSRRAGGSHNSPLHF. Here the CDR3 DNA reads TGTGCCAGCAGCCGTCGGGCAGGCGGAAGCCATAATTCACCCCTCCACTTT.

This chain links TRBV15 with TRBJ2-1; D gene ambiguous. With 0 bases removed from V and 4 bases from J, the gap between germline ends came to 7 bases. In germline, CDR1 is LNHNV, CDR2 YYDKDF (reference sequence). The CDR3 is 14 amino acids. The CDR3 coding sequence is TGTGCCACCAGCAGAGAAGTGGGATACAATGAGCAGTTCTTC. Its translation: CATSREVGYNEQFF.

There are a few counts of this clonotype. This CDR3 reads CASSGWGYTNEKLFF. CDR3 sequence (DNA): TGCGCCAGCAGCGGCTGGGGGTACACTAATGAAAAACTGTTTTTT. This chain connects TRBV5-1 to TRBJ1-4, with D tentatively TRBD1 (5 bases). The CDR3 covers 15 residues. Germline V CDR1 and CDR2: SGHRS, YFSETQ. V was shortened by 4 bases and J by 2 bases, with 12 bases between the two germline ends.

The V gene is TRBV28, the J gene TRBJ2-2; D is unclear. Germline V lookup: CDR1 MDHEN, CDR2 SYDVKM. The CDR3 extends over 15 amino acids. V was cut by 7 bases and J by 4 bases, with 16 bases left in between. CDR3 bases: TGTGCCAGCACCCCCCCTAGGCAGTCCACCGGGGAGCTGTTTTTT. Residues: CASTPPRQSTGELFF.

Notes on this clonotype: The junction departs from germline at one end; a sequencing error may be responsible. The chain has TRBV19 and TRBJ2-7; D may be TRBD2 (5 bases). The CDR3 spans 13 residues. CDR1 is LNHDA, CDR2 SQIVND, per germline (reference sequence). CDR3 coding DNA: TGTGCCAGTAGTCGGGGTGATTACTACGAGCAGTGCTTC. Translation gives CASSRGDYYEQCF.

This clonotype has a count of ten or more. The CDR3 DNA sequence: TGTGCCAGCAGGGAGGCAGGGTCGCGGGGCTACACCTTC. It is translated as CASREAGSRGYTF. The chain links TRBV2 to TRBJ1-2; tentative D call: TRBD1 (5 bases). Trimming shortened V by 6 bases and J by 8 bases, and 16 bases separated the two germline ends. Germline V gives CDR1 SNHLY, CDR2 FYNNEI. There are 13 residues in the CDR3.

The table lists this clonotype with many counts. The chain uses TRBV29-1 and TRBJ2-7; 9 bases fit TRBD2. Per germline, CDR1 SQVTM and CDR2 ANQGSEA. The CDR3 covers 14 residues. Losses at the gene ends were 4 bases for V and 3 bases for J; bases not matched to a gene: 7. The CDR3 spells CSVGRLAGDYEQYF. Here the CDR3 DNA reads TGCAGCGTTGGTCGGTTAGCGGGGGACTACGAGCAGTACTTC.

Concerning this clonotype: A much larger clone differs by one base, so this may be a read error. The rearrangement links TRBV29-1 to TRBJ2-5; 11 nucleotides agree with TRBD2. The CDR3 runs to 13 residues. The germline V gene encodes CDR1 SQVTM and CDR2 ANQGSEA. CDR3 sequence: CSALAGGQEAQYF. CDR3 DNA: TGCAGCGCTCTAGCGGGGGGACAAGAGGCCCAGTACTTC.